The count of the clone carrying this T cell receptor beta chain is one. CDR1 and CDR2 from the germline V gene are SGHNT and YENEEA. The CDR3 sequence is 11 residues long. The germline V and J ends were trimmed by 5 bases and 5 bases, with 7 bases remaining between them. This specimen belongs to a study of blood T cell repertoires in COVID-19. Study-level background: Researchers got acute and convalescent COVID-19 samples from the United States, Italy and Spain. PBMCs, B-cell-depleted T cells, or T cells provided the cDNA or gDNA that made up the material.

In the authors' methods: The authors estimated nucleated cell counts from reference gene primer amplification. TCRdb keeps only in-frame clones here, not all; method: immunoSEQ multiplex PCR. V and J calls and clone size are copied from that table; D and trimming were computed from the DNA. This table has under 250,000 clones, around 83% appearing once. This chain links TRBV11-3 with TRBJ2-7, with D perhaps TRBD2 (5 bases). The sequencing sample was made of peripheral blood. This clonotype originated in a man aged 35-49 years with active or convalescent COVID-19. The CDR3 protein is CASSARDEQYF. The DNA for the CDR3 is TGTGCCAGCAGCGCGCGGGACGAGCAGTACTTC.